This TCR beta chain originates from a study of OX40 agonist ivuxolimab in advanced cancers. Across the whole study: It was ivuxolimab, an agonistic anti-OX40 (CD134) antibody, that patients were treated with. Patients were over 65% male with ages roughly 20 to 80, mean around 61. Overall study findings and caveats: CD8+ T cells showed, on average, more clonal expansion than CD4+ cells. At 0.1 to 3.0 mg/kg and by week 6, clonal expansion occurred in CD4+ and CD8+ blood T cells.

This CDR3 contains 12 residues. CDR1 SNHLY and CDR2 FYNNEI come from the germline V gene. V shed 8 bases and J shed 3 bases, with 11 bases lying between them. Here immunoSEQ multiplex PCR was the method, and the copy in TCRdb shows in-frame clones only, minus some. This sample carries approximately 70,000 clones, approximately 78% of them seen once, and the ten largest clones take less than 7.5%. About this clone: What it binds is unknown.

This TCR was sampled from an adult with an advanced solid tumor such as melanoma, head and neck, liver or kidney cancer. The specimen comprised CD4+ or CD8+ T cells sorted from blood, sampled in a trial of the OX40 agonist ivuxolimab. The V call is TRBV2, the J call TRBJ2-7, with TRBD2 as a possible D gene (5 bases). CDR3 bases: TGTGCCAGCCGCATTGGGAGCTACGAGCAGTACGTC. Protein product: CASRIGSYEQYV.